This TCR beta chain came from a study of cytotoxic CD8 clonotypes in ibrutinib-treated CLL. Turning to the study itself: The samples contained 250,000 to 300,000 productive templates on average. They also contained an average of roughly 99,000 productive rearrangements.

Using immunoSEQ multiplex PCR, the repertoire was profiled, and TCRdb retains in-frame clones only, with some absent. The table has 160,000 or so clones, around nine tenths seen once. The CDR3 runs 10 residues. Between the trimmed V and J ends, which lost 1 base and 6 bases, there was a span of 4 bases. Germline values: CDR1 GTSNPN, CDR2 SVGIG (reference sequence). The chain has TRBV30 and TRBJ2-7; no firm D call. The source was PBMCs, collected at disease progression, from a patient treated with ibrutinib. The TCR originated in a human donor with chronic lymphocytic leukemia. CDR3 amino acids: CAWSEREQYF. The CDR3 DNA reads TGTGCCTGGAGTGAGCGCGAGCAGTACTTC.